Listed below are T cell receptor beta chains from one sample, sequenced in a study of blood T cell repertoires in COVID-19. This table comes from immunoSEQ multiplex PCR, and its TCRdb copy is limited to in-frame clones, with some not included. The sample carries some 290,000 clones, around 87% recorded once. The source material was peripheral blood. These receptors were taken from a woman in her fifties or sixties who had recovered from COVID-19. Both conserved end residues are part of each CDR3. Each record gives: clone size, D gene, J gene, V gene, CDR3 protein. D genes are given only for firm matches. Only part of the rows carry a size: once, few, many, or a class if the clone is expanded.

clone size: -; D gene: TRBD1; J gene: TRBJ1-1; V gene: TRBV19; CDR3 protein: CASSIPGQLMRTEAFF
clone size: -; D gene: TRBD1; J gene: TRBJ1-1; V gene: TRBV6-5; CDR3 protein: CASSHRGAEAFF
clone size: -; D gene: -; J gene: TRBJ1-2; V gene: TRBV5-1; CDR3 protein: CASSLEGHSNYGYTF
clone size: -; D gene: -; J gene: TRBJ1-1; V gene: TRBV19; CDR3 protein: CASSKGPPGGNTEAFF
clone size: once; D gene: -; J gene: TRBJ2-7; V gene: TRBV6-5; CDR3 protein: CASRRTGRDYEQYF
clone size: -; D gene: -; J gene: TRBJ2-5; V gene: TRBV19; CDR3 protein: CATSSNRGRKETQYF
clone size: -; D gene: TRBD2; J gene: TRBJ2-5; V gene: TRBV27; CDR3 protein: CASSLTSGKETQYF
clone size: -; D gene: TRBD1; J gene: TRBJ2-2; V gene: TRBV2; CDR3 protein: CASRGTGSTGELFF
clone size: -; D gene: TRBD1; J gene: TRBJ1-1; V gene: TRBV28; CDR3 protein: CASSSPEGQGSGNAFF
clone size: -; D gene: TRBD1; J gene: TRBJ2-3; V gene: TRBV7-7; CDR3 protein: CASSPLDRRLSDTQYF
clone size: -; D gene: TRBD2; J gene: TRBJ2-5; V gene: TRBV5-1; CDR3 protein: CASSLEGGLARETQYF
clone size: -; D gene: TRBD1; J gene: TRBJ2-7; V gene: TRBV6-1; CDR3 protein: CASSVISQGARAREQYF
clone size: -; D gene: TRBD2; J gene: TRBJ2-1; V gene: TRBV5-1; CDR3 protein: CASSAGLAGAHSYNEQFF
clone size: once; D gene: TRBD1; J gene: TRBJ1-2; V gene: TRBV7-9; CDR3 protein: CASSLGTGNGDGYTF
clone size: -; D gene: TRBD1; J gene: TRBJ2-7; V gene: TRBV18; CDR3 protein: CASSPGQAYYEQYF
clone size: -; D gene: -; J gene: TRBJ1-2; V gene: TRBV7-2; CDR3 protein: CASSPSPANYGYTF
clone size: -; D gene: -; J gene: TRBJ1-1; V gene: TRBV28; CDR3 protein: CASSRSGFEAFF
clone size: -; D gene: TRBD2; J gene: TRBJ2-1; V gene: TRBV5-6; CDR3 protein: CASSFASLAGRNNEQFF
clone size: -; D gene: TRBD2; J gene: TRBJ2-1; V gene: TRBV6-2/TRBV6-3; CDR3 protein: CASSRPTSGTYNEQFF
clone size: -; D gene: -; J gene: TRBJ2-2; V gene: TRBV24-1; CDR3 protein: CATRDKTNTGELFF
clone size: -; D gene: TRBD1; J gene: TRBJ1-2; V gene: TRBV7-2; CDR3 protein: CASSSQGVGGYTF
clone size: -; D gene: TRBD1; J gene: TRBJ2-7; V gene: TRBV7-9; CDR3 protein: CASSEGADEQYF
clone size: -; D gene: TRBD1; J gene: TRBJ1-1; V gene: TRBV5-4; CDR3 protein: CASSLEAGGLDEAFF
clone size: -; D gene: TRBD1; J gene: TRBJ1-4; V gene: TRBV9; CDR3 protein: CASSPGTAREKLFF
clone size: -; D gene: TRBD1; J gene: TRBJ2-5; V gene: TRBV2; CDR3 protein: CASPEGQRALVETQYF
clone size: -; D gene: -; J gene: TRBJ1-5; V gene: TRBV6-2/TRBV6-3; CDR3 protein: CASSYSRGGQPQHF
clone size: -; D gene: -; J gene: TRBJ2-2; V gene: TRBV21-1; CDR3 protein: CASSNSLPGQNTGELFF
clone size: -; D gene: -; J gene: TRBJ2-5; V gene: TRBV6-6; CDR3 protein: CASSYREWETQYF
clone size: -; D gene: -; J gene: TRBJ2-7; V gene: TRBV6-4; CDR3 protein: CASSVGRGYEQYF